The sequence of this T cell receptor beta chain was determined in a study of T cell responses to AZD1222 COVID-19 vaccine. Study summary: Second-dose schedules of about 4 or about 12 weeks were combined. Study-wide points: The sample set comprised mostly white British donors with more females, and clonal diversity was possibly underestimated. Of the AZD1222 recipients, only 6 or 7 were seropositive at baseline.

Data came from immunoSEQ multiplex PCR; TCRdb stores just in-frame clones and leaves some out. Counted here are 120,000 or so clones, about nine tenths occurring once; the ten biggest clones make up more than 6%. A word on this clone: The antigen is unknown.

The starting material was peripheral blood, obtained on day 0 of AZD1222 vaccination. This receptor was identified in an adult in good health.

The CDR3 here is CASSPHGGGLDEAFF. The CDR3 bases are TGTGCCAGCAGCCCCCACGGGGGCGGTTTGGATGAAGCTTTCTTT. This chain joins TRBV3-1 (or the pseudogene TRBV3-2) and TRBJ1-1, with a tentative D call TRBD1 (6 bases). V shed 4 bases and J shed 7 bases, with 19 bases lying between them. This CDR3 has 15 residues. Germline V gives CDR1 LGHDT, CDR2 YNNKEL (reference sequence).